These 17 T cell receptor beta chains were sequenced from one sample in a study of blood T cell repertoires in COVID-19. The table came from immunoSEQ multiplex PCR; TCRdb's copy has only in-frame clones and leaves some out. The table has some 150,000 clones, roughly 82% seen once. The sequencing sample was made of peripheral blood. The receptors here all came from a woman aged 50 to 60 with acute or convalescent COVID-19.

On this clone itself: Other DNA sequences from this sample encode an identical CDR3 as well. V usage is TRBV7-2 and J usage is TRBJ1-5; D unresolved. The germline V gene has CDR1 SGHTA and CDR2 FQGNSA. Trimming pared 1 base from V and 5 bases from J, leaving 6 bases between. The length of the CDR3 is 13 residues. The CDR3 nucleotides read TGTGCCAGCAGCTTAGACTCCGATCAGCCCCAGCATTTT. This codes for CASSLDSDQPQHF.

This clone appeared a few times. V gene TRBV7-9 combines with J gene TRBJ1-1, with a tentative D call TRBD1 (5 bases). CDR1 and CDR2 from the germline V gene are SEHNR and FQNEAQ (reference sequence). The CDR3 has 13 amino acids. V lost 2 bases to trimming and J lost 6 bases, with 10 bases between them. The CDR3 bases are TGTGCCAGCAGCTTATACGAAGGGGCTGAAGCTTTCTTT. Its protein is CASSLYEGAEAFF.

The chain carries TRBV5-4 and TRBJ2-5; 11 positions match TRBD2. V shed 1 base and J 0 bases; nucleotides not matched to a gene: 5. This CDR3 comprises 17 residues. Germline V CDR1 and CDR2: SGHNT, YYREEE (reference sequence). The CDR3 protein is CASSLPSGGTYQETQYF. In DNA form, the CDR3 reads TGTGCCAGCAGCTTGCCTAGCGGGGGGACGTACCAAGAGACCCAGTACTTC.

This clone was picked up a small number of times. The chain employs TRBV9 and TRBJ1-1, with D maybe TRBD1 (5 bases). From germline, CDR1 is SGDLS and CDR2 YYNGEE. The V and J ends lost 1 base and 1 base respectively, with 11 bases between them. There are 15 residues in the CDR3. CDR3 nucleotides: TGTGCCAGCAGCGTATTCCCAGGGCCGAACACTGAAGCTTTCTTT. Residues: CASSVFPGPNTEAFF. The full variable domain, rest sourced from reference TRBV9 and TRBJ1-1, is DSGVTQTPKHLITATGQRVTLRCSPRSGDLSVYWYQQSLDQGLQFLIQYYNGEERAKGNILERFSAQQFPDLHSELNLSSLELGDSALYFCASSVFPGPNTEAFFGQGTRLTVV.

The gene calls are TRBV19 and TRBJ1-5; D is perhaps TRBD1 (6 bases). V gave up 6 bases and J gave up 6 bases, with 24 bases separating them. Germline CDR1 LNHDA, CDR2 SQIVND (reference sequence). The CDR3 sequence is 17 residues long. The CDR3 coding sequence is TGTGCCAGTAGCCCTGATACCGGGACACTTTGGGGTCAGCCCCAGCATTTT. Encoded protein: CASSPDTGTLWGQPQHF.

The chain combines TRBV5-5 with TRBJ1-2; D remains unclear. V lost 4 bases, J lost 3 bases, and 10 bases lay in between. The CDR3 consists of 13 residues. Germline lookup yields CDR1 SGHKS and CDR2 YYEKEE (reference sequence). In nucleotides, the CDR3 is TGTGCCAGCAGCACGTACGGGGACTATGGCTACACCTTC. It yields the protein CASSTYGDYGYTF. Supplemented by reference TRBV5-5 and TRBJ1-2, the full variable domain reads DAGVTQSPTHLIKTRGQQVTLRCSPISGHKSVSWYQQVLGQGPQFIFQYYEKEERGRGNFPDRFSARQFPNYSSELNVNALLLGDSALYLCASSTYGDYGYTFGSGTRLTVV.

This clone has a handful of counts. The rearrangement uses TRBV19 and TRBJ2-7; D call uncertain. V lost 5 bases and J lost 2, with 16 bases in between. Germline CDR1 is LNHDA and CDR2 is SQIVND (reference sequence). CDR3 size: 15 residues. CDR3: CASSLGLERTYEQYF. CDR3 DNA sequence: TGTGCCAGTAGTCTCGGGTTGGAGCGAACCTACGAGCAGTACTTC.

The rearrangement joins TRBV6-4 to TRBJ2-7; 12 bases map to TRBD2. J gave up 6 bases and V 6 bases, and 6 bases lay outside the gene matches. CDR1 is MRHNA and CDR2 is SNTAGT in the germline V gene. The CDR3 runs to 14 residues. Written as DNA, the CDR3 is TGTGCCAGCAGAGAACTAGCGGGAGGCGGCGAGCAGTACTTC. This encodes CASRELAGGGEQYF.

The chain links TRBV4-2 to TRBJ2-7; possibly TRBD1 for D (6 bases). Looked up from germline, CDR1 is LGHNA and CDR2 is YNFKEQ. The CDR3 has 16 residues. The V gene lost 4 bases and the J gene lost 5 bases, with 21 bases spanning the gap. The CDR3 region is CASSLQSGTRVHEQYF. CDR3 sequence (DNA): TGTGCCAGCAGCCTGCAGTCCGGGACAAGGGTCCACGAGCAGTACTTC.

The J gene is TRBJ1-5, the V gene TRBV6-6; D not certain. The CDR3 length is 14 residues. V was clipped by 3 bases and J by 1 base, with 7 bases between them. CDR1 is MNHNY, CDR2 SVGAGI, per germline (reference sequence). The CDR3 region has the DNA TGTGCCAGCAGTTATTGGGCGAGCAATCAGCCCCAGCATTTT. It translates to CASSYWASNQPQHF.

The chain recombines TRBV7-2 with TRBJ2-5; no reliable D call. V lost 4 bases, J lost 2 bases, and 5 bases lay in between. Germline loops: CDR1 SGHTA, CDR2 FQGNSA. The CDR3 length is 12 residues. CDR3: CASSSSQETQYF. CDR3 bases: TGTGCCAGCAGCTCCTCTCAAGAGACCCAGTACTTC.

The chain links TRBV11-2 to TRBJ2-1; 7 bases are a match to TRBD2. This CDR3 has 17 residues. Germline CDR1 and CDR2: SGHAT and FQNNGV. The J segment lost 2 bases and the V segment lost 0 bases, leaving 7 bases of the junction unmatched. CDR3 bases: TGTGCCAGCAGCTTAGATCGAGCGGGGAGGCCCTACAATGAGCAGTTCTTC. The encoded protein is CASSLDRAGRPYNEQFF.

The chain combines TRBV27 with TRBJ1-1, with 9 bases lining up with TRBD1. The CDR3 sequence is 15 residues long. The germline gives CDR1 MNHEY, CDR2 SMNVEV (reference sequence). V was pared by 6 bases and J by 2 bases, with 7 bases of the junction left unmatched. The CDR3, as DNA: TGTGCCAGCAGCCGCGGGACAGGGATCAACACTGAAGCTTTCTTT. Residues: CASSRGTGINTEAFF.

The rearrangement links TRBV4-1 to TRBJ2-2, with 10 positions matching TRBD2. Trimming at V came to 3 bases and at J to 7 bases, leaving 14 bases not matched to a gene. The germline V gene has CDR1 MGHRA and CDR2 YSYEKL. The CDR3 runs 18 residues. CDR3 sequence reads: CASSHSSHDSGRNGELFF. Written as DNA, the CDR3 is TGCGCCAGCAGCCACTCCTCTCACGATAGCGGGAGGAACGGGGAGCTGTTTTTT.

The chain uses TRBV6-6 and TRBJ2-1; TRBD2 aligns across 8 bases. Germline values: CDR1 MNHNY, CDR2 SVGAGI (reference sequence). With V trimmed by 7 bases and J by 2 bases, 10 bases remained unmatched. This CDR3 has 16 residues. Here the CDR3 reads CASTDLLADTYNEQFF. The CDR3 DNA follows: TGTGCCAGCACGGATTTACTAGCGGATACCTACAATGAGCAGTTCTTC.

In its sample, this clone was seen a few times. The rearrangement joins TRBV28 to TRBJ1-3; no definite D call. The CDR3 has 14 residues. Germline CDR1 is MDHEN and CDR2 is SYDVKM. Trimming shortened V by 8 bases and J by 4 bases, and 15 bases separated the two germline ends. The CDR3 region is CASCTPTGGNTIYF. The CDR3, as DNA: TGTGCCAGCTGCACACCGACGGGGGGAAACACCATATATTTT.

This rearrangement joins TRBV3-1 (or the pseudogene TRBV3-2) to TRBJ1-1; TRBD1 might be the D (5 bases). Trimming took off 5 bases at V and 5 bases at J, with 18 bases between the two ends. In germline, CDR1 is LGHDT, CDR2 YNNKEL (reference sequence). The CDR3 consists of 15 residues. Here the CDR3 reads CASSVRQLTRTEAFF. CDR3 bases: TGTGCCAGCAGCGTACGACAGTTAACAAGGACTGAAGCTTTCTTT.